The clone carrying this T cell receptor beta chain appeared a single time. Its target is not known. The data were taken from a study of shared clonotypes between healthy human individuals. Broader study findings: Sampling covered blood only; tissue repertoires likely differ. What naive subsets generally showed was a larger estimated richness than memory subsets showed.

CDR1 is SGHDT, CDR2 YYEEEE, per germline. The ends were cut back, 4 bases at V and 2 bases at J, with 13 bases in the middle. The CDR3 has 15 amino acids. It was 200 to 250 ng DNA, around 32,000 T cell genomes, that sorted-subset replicate PCRs used. The assay was immunoSEQ multiplex PCR, and TCRdb's table has in-frame clones only and misses some. This sample has a few million clones, with roughly nine tenths found just once. The authors divided CD4+ cells into CD45RA+ naive and CD45RA-negative memory subsets. The J gene is TRBJ1-3, the V gene TRBV5-6; D is perhaps TRBD1 (6 bases). The receptor comes from a man aged 18 to 29 in good health. Sequenced: naive CD4+ T cells sorted from blood. Regarding subset: CD45RA+ positively selected. The CDR3 sequence is CASSHLGGAGNTIYF. The CDR3 DNA reads TGTGCCAGCAGCCACTTAGGGGGGGCTGGAAACACCATATATTTT.